This note documents a single T cell receptor beta chain sequence. The table came from immunoSEQ multiplex PCR; TCRdb's copy has only in-frame clones and leaves some out. The repertoire holds approximately 63,000 clones, with around 89% as singletons. These data originate in a study of OX40 agonist ivuxolimab in advanced cancers. The CDR3 length is 15 residues. Germline V CDR1 and CDR2: SQVTM, ANQGSEA. V lost 4 bases and J lost 7; bases outside the gene matches: 6. The input for sequencing was CD4+ or CD8+ T cells sorted from blood, taken in a trial of the OX40 agonist ivuxolimab. The TCR was taken from an adult with an advanced solid tumor such as melanoma, head and neck, liver or kidney cancer. The V gene is TRBV29-1, the J gene TRBJ2-1; 14 nucleotides line up with TRBD2. The DNA for the CDR3 is TGCAGCGTTGGCGGACTAGCGGGAGGTCTAAATGAGCAGTTCTTC. Amino acids: CSVGGLAGGLNEQFF.